These T cell receptor beta chains were read from a single sample in a study of blood T cell repertoires in COVID-19. The method was immunoSEQ multiplex PCR; TCRdb's version includes in-frame clones alone and lacks a portion of them. The sample has under 200,000 clones, approximately 86% seen once; the top ten hold about 0.91%. Sequencing was done on a sample of peripheral blood. All receptors come from a man aged 55 to 70 with COVID-19, enrolled during active disease. Both conserved end residues are part of each CDR3. The D gene is left open where the match is weak. Some rows have no size entry. The others give once, few or many, or a class for an expanded clone.

j_call d_call clone_size v_call cdr3_aa cdr3_nt
TRBJ2-3 TRBD2 NA TRBV4-1 CASSQGLAGENTQYF TGCGCCAGCAGCCAAGGACTAGCGGGAGAGAATACGCAGTATTTT
TRBJ1-4 TRBD1 once TRBV15 CATSSRGTANEKLFF TGTGCCACCAGCTCCCGCGGGACAGCCAATGAAAAACTGTTTTTT
TRBJ1-2 TRBD1 few TRBV6-1 CASSEAGQGRTYGYTF TGTGCCAGCAGTGAAGCGGGACAGGGTCGAACCTATGGCTACACCTTC
TRBJ2-1 NA once TRBV19 CASSIGPLNEQFF TGTGCCAGTAGTATAGGCCCACTCAATGAGCAGTTCTTC
TRBJ2-3 NA NA TRBV15 CATSDLDFTSTDTQYF TGTGCCACCAGCGATCTCGACTTCACTAGCACAGATACGCAGTATTTT
TRBJ1-3 NA few TRBV7-9 CASSPTAFAGNTIYF TGTGCCAGCAGCCCAACAGCTTTTGCTGGAAACACCATATATTTT
TRBJ2-1 NA NA TRBV5-1 CASSLDGGTAYNEQFF TGCGCCAGCAGCTTGGATGGGGGGACCGCCTACAATGAGCAGTTCTTC
TRBJ2-7 TRBD2 NA TRBV5-1 CASSLATSGNGEQYF TGCGCCAGCAGCTTGGCAACTAGCGGTAATGGGGAGCAGTACTTC
TRBJ2-7 NA NA TRBV29-1 CSVEDRGSYEQYF TGCAGCGTTGAAGATCGGGGCTCCTACGAGCAGTACTTC
TRBJ1-5 NA NA TRBV6-1 CASSEPIRMPQHF TGTGCCAGCAGTGAACCCATCAGGATGCCCCAGCATTTT
TRBJ1-6 NA few TRBV5-1 CASSLNRNSPLHF TGCGCCAGCAGCTTGAACCGGAATTCACCCCTCCACTTT
TRBJ1-2 NA NA TRBV5-1 CASSLDMNGYGYTF TGCGCCAGCAGCTTAGACATGAATGGCTATGGCTACACCTTC
TRBJ2-7 NA once TRBV28 CASSLREQYF TGTGCCAGCAGTTTGAGGGAGCAGTACTTC
TRBJ2-7 TRBD1 NA TRBV18 CASSPPFGQGTHEQYF TGTGCCAGCTCACCACCGTTCGGACAGGGGACCCACGAGCAGTACTTC
TRBJ1-1 TRBD1 NA TRBV29-1 CSLSRGQVNTEAFF TGCAGCCTCTCAAGGGGGCAGGTGAACACTGAAGCTTTCTTT
TRBJ2-7 TRBD1 NA TRBV7-6 CASSLDRGNYEQYF TGTGCCAGCAGCTTGGACAGGGGGAACTACGAGCAGTACTTC
TRBJ1-1 TRBD1 NA TRBV10-3 CAISVDRVSNTEAFF TGTGCCATCAGTGTCGACAGGGTCTCAAACACTGAAGCTTTCTTT
TRBJ1-5 TRBD1 NA TRBV7-9 CASSLGDRANQPQHF TGTGCCAGCAGCTTAGGTGACAGGGCAAATCAGCCCCAGCATTTT
TRBJ2-3 TRBD1 NA TRBV5-1 CASSFIGQGSDTQYF TGCGCCAGCAGCTTTATCGGACAGGGATCGGATACGCAGTATTTT
TRBJ1-5 NA NA TRBV28 CASSLNGGNQPQHF TGTGCCAGCAGTTTAAACGGGGGGAATCAGCCCCAGCATTTT
TRBJ2-7 TRBD1 NA TRBV27 CASSLSAGGSYEQYF TGTGCCAGCAGTTTATCGGCAGGGGGCAGCTACGAGCAGTACTTC
TRBJ1-3 TRBD1 once TRBV19 CASTTRGLGNTIYF TGTGCCAGTACCACCAGGGGGCTCGGAAACACCATATATTTT
TRBJ1-5 TRBD1 NA TRBV28 CASLGQGFVGSNQPQHF TGTGCCAGCCTGGGACAGGGTTTCGTGGGGAGCAATCAGCCCCAGCATTTT
TRBJ2-5 NA NA TRBV30 CAWTDQETQYF TGTGCCTGGACAGACCAAGAGACCCAGTACTTC
TRBJ1-6 TRBD1 NA TRBV7-9 CASSLVSPGQGAYNSPLHF TGTGCCAGCAGCTTAGTTTCCCCGGGACAGGGGGCTTATAATTCACCCCTCCACTTT
TRBJ2-3 TRBD2 NA TRBV27 CASSSVAGSYTDTQYF TGTGCCAGCAGTTCCGTAGCGGGAAGCTACACAGATACGCAGTATTTT
TRBJ1-1 TRBD1 NA TRBV6-5 CASSYSRATGTEAFF TGTGCCAGCAGTTACTCTCGGGCGACAGGGACTGAAGCTTTCTTT
TRBJ1-5 NA NA TRBV7-2 CASSLGQSNQPQHF TGTGCCAGCAGCTTAGGACAGAGCAATCAGCCCCAGCATTTT
TRBJ2-3 NA NA TRBV27 CASSLSRGVLTQYF TGTGCCAGCAGTTTATCGCGAGGAGTCCTTACGCAGTATTTT
TRBJ2-1 TRBD2 NA TRBV28 CASRGSGSSYNEQFF TGTGCCAGCAGGGGAAGCGGGAGCTCCTACAATGAGCAGTTCTTC
TRBJ1-1 NA NA TRBV15 CATSRAAMNTEAFF TGTGCCACCAGCAGGGCGGCTATGAACACTGAAGCTTTCTTT
TRBJ1-6 NA NA TRBV5-1 CASSPDGTIFSPLHF TGCGCCAGCAGCCCGGACGGGACAATATTTTCACCCCTCCACTTT
TRBJ2-2 NA NA TRBV6-4 CASSDLGAAGELFF TGTGCCAGCAGTGACCTGGGGGCCGCCGGGGAGCTGTTTTTT
TRBJ1-2 TRBD1 NA TRBV4-2 CASSAPWPGQTLYGYTF TGTGCCAGCAGCGCCCCGTGGCCGGGACAGACATTATATGGCTACACCTTC
TRBJ2-2 NA NA TRBV6-2/TRBV6-3 CASSYIRVDGELFF TGTGCCAGCAGTTATATCAGGGTGGACGGGGAGCTGTTTTTT
TRBJ1-6 NA NA TRBV27 CASSITGSRSPLHF TGTGCCAGCAGTATCACAGGGTCCCGTTCACCCCTCCACTTT
TRBJ1-6 TRBD1 NA TRBV9 CASSEEQGARSPLHF TGTGCCAGCAGCGAAGAACAGGGGGCGCGTTCACCCCTCCACTTT
TRBJ1-2 NA NA TRBV11-2 CASSLQGMWSGYTF TGTGCCAGCAGCTTACAGGGGATGTGGAGTGGCTACACCTTC
TRBJ1-6 TRBD1 NA TRBV19 CASSIRDRGSPLHF TGTGCCAGTAGTATCCGGGACAGGGGTTCACCCCTCCACTTT
TRBJ1-1 NA NA TRBV19 CASSIDAGPGEAFF TGTGCCAGTAGTATAGATGCAGGGCCGGGTGAAGCTTTCTTT
TRBJ2-1 TRBD1 few TRBV24-1 CATSPNPGQGASNQQFF TGTGCCACCAGTCCCAACCCTGGACAGGGGGCCTCCAATCAGCAGTTCTTC
TRBJ1-2 NA NA TRBV20-1 CSATADYGYTF TGCAGTGCCACAGCAGACTATGGCTACACCTTC
TRBJ2-1 NA once TRBV27 CASSFGLYNEQFF TGTGCCAGCAGTTTTGGACTCTACAATGAGCAGTTCTTC